The rows below give T cell receptor beta chains drawn from one sample of a study of regulatory T cells in long-lasting Graves disease. In TCRdb, the multiplex PCR reads were re-called with MiXCR into one record per CDR3 protein. The sample gives around 510,000 distinct CDR3 sequences, roughly 20% of which show up once; 6.5% to 8% is in the top ten. This specimen consisted of peripheral blood mononuclear cells (PBMCs), obtained when the disease was refractory, from a patient treated with antithyroid drugs. These receptors were collected from a female donor with Graves disease. CDR3s include the opening cysteine and the closing phenylalanine or tryptophan. The D gene is left open where the match is weak. Clone size is not always given. Where it is, it says once, few, many or a class for expanded clones.

V,J,D,size,CDR3,DNA
TRBV29-1,TRBJ2-7,TRBD1,NA,CSAELRDRGLYEQYF,TGCAGCGCTGAACTCCGGGACAGGGGGCTCTACGAGCAGTACTTC
TRBV20-1,TRBJ2-7,NA,NA,CSAHRATIVYEQYF,TGCAGTGCCCATCGCGCGACAATAGTATACGAGCAGTACTTC
TRBV5-4,TRBJ1-2,NA,NA,CASSLGGSGGYGYTF,TGTGCCAGCAGCCTTGGAGGATCCGGGGGCTATGGCTACACCTTC
TRBV19,TRBJ2-5,TRBD2,NA,CASSISSGRAKGETQYF,TGTGCCAGTAGTATATCTAGCGGGAGGGCCAAGGGAGAGACCCAGTACTTC
TRBV6-1,TRBJ1-5,NA,many,CASSEGGPTQPQHF,TGTGCCAGCAGTGAAGGAGGGCCGACTCAGCCCCAGCATTTT
TRBV16,TRBJ2-5,NA,few,CASSQGRFQETQYF,TGTGCCAGCAGCCAAGGGCGGTTCCAAGAGACCCAGTACTTC
TRBV11-2,TRBJ2-7,NA,NA,CASSSPGAEVYGQYF,TGTGCCAGCAGCTCACCGGGAGCAGAAGTTTACGGGCAGTACTTC
TRBV12-3/TRBV12-4,TRBJ2-2,NA,many,CASIGPSNTGELFF,TGTGCCAGCATCGGGCCCTCGAACACCGGGGAGCTGTTTTTT
TRBV6-1,TRBJ1-1,NA,NA,CATFNLWNTEAFF,TGTGCCACCTTTAACCTCTGGAACACTGAAGCTTTCTTT
TRBV9,TRBJ2-7,TRBD2,few,CASSVASGVGGEQYF,TGTGCCAGCAGCGTAGCCTCCGGGGTCGGGGGGGAGCAGTACTTC
TRBV9,TRBJ2-7,NA,NA,CASSVTGVGGYEQYF,TGTGCCAGCAGCGTAACTGGGGTGGGCGGTTACGAGCAGTACTTC
TRBV3-1,TRBJ2-1,NA,NA,CASSQDRASHEQFF,TGTGCCAGCAGCCAAGATAGGGCCTCCCATGAGCAGTTCTTC
TRBV9,TRBJ1-1,NA,NA,CASSVATRNTEAFF,TGTGCCAGCAGCGTAGCAACTAGGAACACTGAAGCTTTCTTT
TRBV19,TRBJ2-7,NA,NA,CASSPQIRLDRVYEQYF,TGTGCCAGTAGTCCCCAGATCCGACTAGATCGCGTCTACGAGCAGTACTTC
TRBV6-1,TRBJ1-4,NA,NA,CASRGVEKLFF,TGTGCCAGCAGGGGGGTGGAAAAACTGTTTTTT
TRBV7-9,TRBJ1-1,NA,NA,CASSLVVQRNTEAFF,TGTGCCAGCAGCTTAGTGGTCCAGAGGAACACTGAAGCTTTCTTT
TRBV9,TRBJ2-2,NA,few,CASSALEVPTGELFF,TGTGCCAGCAGCGCACTCGAAGTTCCTACCGGGGAGCTGTTTTTT
TRBV20-1,TRBJ1-1,TRBD1,NA,CSATGQGSTEAFF,TGCAGTGCTACGGGACAGGGTTCCACTGAAGCTTTCTTT
TRBV6-1,TRBJ1-4,NA,many,CASTPMRGEKLFF,TGTGCCAGCACTCCCATGAGGGGTGAAAAACTGTTTTTT
TRBV4-2,TRBJ2-5,NA,NA,CASSQHPSADVRAETQYF,TGTGCCAGCAGCCAACACCCATCGGCGGACGTGCGCGCGGAGACCCAGTACTTC
TRBV7-2,TRBJ1-3,NA,many,CASSSPAGNTIYF,TGTGCCAGCAGCTCTCCGGCCGGAAACACCATATATTTT
TRBV9,TRBJ2-7,NA,few,CASSGLRGYEQYF,TGTGCCAGCAGCGGACTTAGAGGCTACGAGCAGTACTTC
TRBV6-1,TRBJ2-6,NA,many,CASRWATTGYAGANVLTF,TGTGCCAGCAGGTGGGCTACTACAGGGTATGCTGGGGCCAACGTCCTGACTTTC
TRBV29-1,TRBJ1-5,NA,NA,CSVATGSGNRPQHF,TGCAGCGTTGCCACAGGGAGCGGCAATCGGCCCCAGCATTTT
TRBV29-1,TRBJ2-2,TRBD1,few,CSAGQGGNTGELFF,TGCAGCGCGGGACAGGGGGGAAACACCGGGGAGCTGTTTTTT
TRBV6-2/TRBV6-3,TRBJ2-2,NA,NA,CASRTFAGELFF,TGTGCCAGCAGGACTTTTGCCGGGGAGCTGTTTTTT
TRBV20-1,TRBJ1-5,NA,many,CSARSGNHQPQHF,TGCAGTGCTAGATCCGGGAACCATCAGCCCCAGCATTTT
TRBV15,TRBJ2-7,NA,NA,CATSNAGEQHF,TGTGCCACCAGCAATGCAGGGGAGCAGCACTTC
TRBV27,TRBJ2-7,TRBD2,few,CASSLSGSGSEQYF,TGTGCCAGCAGTCTTAGCGGGAGCGGGTCCGAGCAGTACTTC
TRBV7-9,TRBJ1-4,TRBD1,NA,CASSLIPGQGVSTTNEKLFF,TGTGCCAGCAGCTTAATTCCGGGACAGGGGGTGTCCACAACTAATGAAAAACTGTTTTTT
TRBV6-2/TRBV6-3,TRBJ2-5,NA,once,CASSSISVTQYF,TGTGCCAGCAGCTCAATTTCCGTAACCCAGTACTTC
TRBV28,TRBJ2-1,TRBD2,many,CASSLNLAGDDEQFF,TGTGCCAGCAGTTTGAATCTAGCGGGGGATGATGAGCAGTTCTTC
TRBV2,TRBJ2-3,NA,few,CASSEAGFSTDTQYF,TGTGCCAGCAGTGAAGCGGGGTTCAGCACAGATACGCAGTATTTT
TRBV29-1,TRBJ1-3,NA,few,CSVEDTDSGNTIYF,TGCAGCGTTGAAGACACTGACTCTGGAAACACCATATATTTT
TRBV2,TRBJ1-1,NA,many,CASTPVRSIEAFF,TGTGCCAGCACCCCGGTACGCAGTATTGAAGCTTTCTTT
TRBV15,TRBJ2-7,NA,NA,CATSRELVNSYEQYF,TGTGCCACCAGCAGAGAATTAGTCAACTCGTACGAGCAGTACTTC
TRBV6-1,TRBJ1-2,NA,many,CASSAMQGKGYTF,TGTGCCAGCAGTGCGATGCAAGGGAAGGGCTACACCTTC
TRBV11-2,TRBJ2-5,NA,many,CASSLKRMGETQYF,TGTGCCAGCAGCTTAAAACGAATGGGAGAGACCCAGTACTTC
TRBV7-6,TRBJ2-7,TRBD2,few,CASSSLSGRARGEQYF,TGTGCCAGCAGCTCTCTTAGCGGGAGGGCCAGAGGAGAGCAGTACTTC
TRBV12-3/TRBV12-4,TRBJ2-5,TRBD1,NA,CASRKQGARETQYF,TGTGCCAGCAGAAAACAGGGGGCTCGGGAGACCCAGTACTTC
TRBV28,TRBJ1-1,NA,many,CASSFRGWYTEAFF,TGTGCCAGCAGTTTCAGGGGCTGGTACACTGAAGCTTTCTTT
TRBV29-1,TRBJ2-5,NA,NA,CSVEDPARAGEAQYF,TGCAGCGTTGAAGATCCGGCAAGGGCAGGGGAGGCCCAGTACTTC
TRBV5-6,TRBJ1-1,TRBD1,NA,CASSAGQGAELVNTEAFF,TGTGCCAGCAGCGCTGGACAGGGGGCGGAGTTGGTGAACACTGAAGCTTTCTTT
TRBV4-3,TRBJ2-2,TRBD2,few,CASSRQSGRASGELFF,TGCGCCAGCAGCCGCCAAAGCGGGAGGGCTTCGGGGGAGCTGTTTTTT
TRBV10-2,TRBJ2-7,NA,few,CASSEYPGSEQYF,TGCGCCAGCAGCGAGTACCCAGGGAGCGAGCAGTACTTC
TRBV29-1,TRBJ2-7,NA,many,CSVQSGRGALGEQYF,TGCAGCGTCCAATCTGGTCGGGGGGCGCTGGGCGAGCAGTACTTC
TRBV20-1,TRBJ2-1,NA,NA,CSARDPKNYNEQFF,TGCAGTGCTAGAGATCCAAAAAACTACAATGAGCAGTTCTTC
TRBV20-1,TRBJ1-4,NA,many,CSASGVWADATNEKLFF,TGCAGTGCTAGTGGGGTATGGGCCGACGCAACTAATGAAAAACTGTTTTTT
TRBV20-1,TRBJ2-7,NA,few,CSARVQLRGPYEQYF,TGCAGTGCTAGAGTTCAGTTGAGGGGCCCCTACGAGCAGTACTTC
TRBV7-8,TRBJ2-1,NA,few,CASSPSWGINSEQFF,TGTGCCAGCAGCCCCAGCTGGGGGATTAACAGTGAGCAGTTCTTC
TRBV19,TRBJ1-2,NA,NA,CASSIDGGYGYTF,TGTGCCAGTAGTATAGACGGCGGCTATGGCTACACCTTC
TRBV11-3,TRBJ2-2,NA,many,CASSRGGELFF,TGTGCCAGCAGTCGCGGGGGGGAGCTGTTTTTT
TRBV30,TRBJ2-3,NA,NA,CAWSPWTDTQYF,TGTGCCTGGAGTCCGTGGACAGATACGCAGTATTTT
TRBV4-2,TRBJ1-1,NA,NA,CASSPSEGSGTEAFF,TGTGCCAGCAGCCCTAGTGAGGGTTCGGGCACTGAAGCTTTCTTT